This record looks at one T cell receptor (beta chain) sequence and its context. What it recognizes is unknown. This sample is part of a study of T cell responses to AZD1222 COVID-19 vaccine. The study, taken as a whole, reports: Across the whole spike, CD4 TCRs peaked at regions 160-218 and 743-854. Reportedly, nearly half the spike-specific TCRs target unmutated variant regions.

Some clones are missing from TCRdb's copy, which holds only in-frame ones; the method was immunoSEQ multiplex PCR. The data hold about 140,000 clones, with 92% observed a single time. V was shortened by 2 bases and J by 0 bases, with 7 bases between the two germline ends. Germline V gene lookup returns CDR1 MDHEN and CDR2 SYDVKM. The CDR3 is made up of 14 amino acids. The input for sequencing was peripheral blood, taken 28 days after the second AZD1222 dose. This clonotype was sampled from an adult who received the AZD1222 COVID-19 vaccine. The chain carries TRBV28 and TRBJ1-1; D not resolved. CDR3 region: CASSLASMNTEAFF. The CDR3 DNA reads TGTGCCAGCAGTTTAGCCTCCATGAACACTGAAGCTTTCTTT.